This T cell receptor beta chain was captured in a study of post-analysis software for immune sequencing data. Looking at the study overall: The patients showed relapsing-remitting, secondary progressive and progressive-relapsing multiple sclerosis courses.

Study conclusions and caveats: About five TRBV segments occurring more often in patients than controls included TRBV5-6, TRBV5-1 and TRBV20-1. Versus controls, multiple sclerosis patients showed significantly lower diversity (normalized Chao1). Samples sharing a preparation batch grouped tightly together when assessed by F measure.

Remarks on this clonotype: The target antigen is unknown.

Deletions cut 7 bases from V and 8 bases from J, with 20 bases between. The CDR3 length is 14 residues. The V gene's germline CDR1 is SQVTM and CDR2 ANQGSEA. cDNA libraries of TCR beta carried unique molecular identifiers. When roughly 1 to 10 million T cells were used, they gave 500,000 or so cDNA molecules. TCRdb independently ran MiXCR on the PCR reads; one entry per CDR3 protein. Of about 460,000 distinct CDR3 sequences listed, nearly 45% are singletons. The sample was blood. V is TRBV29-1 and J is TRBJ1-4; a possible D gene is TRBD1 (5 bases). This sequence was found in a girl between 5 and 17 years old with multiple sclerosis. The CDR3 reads CSGIKESGGEKLFF. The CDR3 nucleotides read TGCAGCGGCATCAAAGAGAGTGGGGGGGAAAAACTGTTTTTT.